This passage covers 14 T cell receptor beta chains from one sample sequenced in a study of tumor-infiltrating lymphocytes in primary liver carcinoma. With a constant-region primer, TCR beta cDNA was made from 450 to 500 ng of total RNA. Researchers made the TCR beta libraries by running three nested multiplex PCR rounds with slightly modified ARM-PCR. Researchers ran the first two PCR rounds for roughly 11 cycles each with TRBV1-TRBV30 forward primers and a C-beta reverse primer. TCRdb reprocessed the multiplex PCR reads via MiXCR and lists one record per CDR3 protein. The sample includes under 50,000 distinct CDR3 sequences, just over 70% of them seen just once. Taking about 19-31 mg of unsorted bulk tissue, the authors co-extracted RNA and DNA. Sequenced input: liver tumor tissue from sampling region 5. This sample's subset: tumor region T5, tumor centre. The origin of the receptors is a man between 35 and 55 years old with primary liver carcinoma and hepatitis B virus infection.

This chain connects TRBV28 to TRBJ2-1, with D tentatively TRBD2 (5 bases). The V gene's germline CDR1 is MDHEN and CDR2 SYDVKM. The CDR3 length is 15 residues. Trimming shortened V by 5 bases and J by 1 base, and 12 bases separated the two germline ends. CDR3 coding DNA: TGTGCCAGCAGTCCCCGGACGGGGTCCTACAATGAGCAGTTCTTC. Encoded protein: CASSPRTGSYNEQFF.

This clonotype is categorized as medium-sized (0.01 to 0.1%). This sequence joins TRBV29-1 and TRBJ1-5, with a possible D match to TRBD1 (5 bases). Germline CDR1 reads SQVTM; CDR2 reads ANQGSEA. The CDR3 length is 14 residues. V lost 5 bases and J lost 5, with 16 bases in between. In DNA form, the CDR3 reads TGCAGCGTTTCACCCGGGACGGCGGATCAGCCCCAGCATTTT. It is translated as CSVSPGTADQPQHF.

Judged by abundance, this clonotype is medium-sized (0.01 to 0.1%). The genes are TRBV6-5 and TRBJ1-6, with 8 bases aligning to TRBD1. The CDR3 is 15 amino acids. CDR1 and CDR2 from the germline V gene are MNHEY and SVGAGI. Trimming removed 4 bases from V and 6 bases from J; junction bases left unmatched: 5. CDR3 sequence: CASSLTGDPNSPLHF. The CDR3 region has the DNA TGTGCCAGCAGTTTGACAGGGGATCCTAATTCACCCCTCCACTTT.

This clonotype is a singleton in its sample. Compared with germline, one end of the junction differs, possibly owing to a read error. The CDR3 sequence: CASRSIAGSTDAQYF. Here the CDR3 DNA reads TGTGCCAGCAGATCCATAGCGGGTAGCACAGATGCGCAGTATTTT. The chain employs TRBV6-5 and TRBJ2-3; 7 bases fit TRBD2. The CDR3 has 15 amino acids. CDR1 is MNHEY, CDR2 SVGAGI, per germline.

A remark on this clonotype: One end of the junction does not line up with germline, which may come from a read error. J is TRBJ2-3 and V is TRBV29-1; 9 bases are shared with TRBD2. The CDR3 length is 17 residues. The V gene's germline CDR1 is SQVTM and CDR2 ANQGSEA. The CDR3, as DNA: TGCAGCGTTGAGAGAGGGGCTAGCGGGATCCGCACAGATACGCAGTATTTC. Its protein product is CSVERGASGIRTDTQYF.

This clonotype has just a few counts. A single base separates this from a much larger clone, so it may be a read error. V and J are TRBV10-3 and TRBJ1-1; no clear D. The CDR3 spans 15 residues. The V gene lost 8 bases and the J gene lost 1 base, with 17 bases spanning the gap. CDR1 and CDR2 from the germline V gene are ENHRY and SYGVKD. CDR3 in amino acids: CAIGPVGDRNTEAFF. The CDR3 DNA reads as TGTGCCATCGGTCCAGTGGGCGATCGGAACACTGAAGCTTTCTTT.

This clonotype was recorded many times. The chain uses TRBV5-1 and TRBJ2-3, with D perhaps TRBD2 (6 bases). CDR3 length equals 14 residues. Germline-derived CDR1 and CDR2 are SGHRS and YFSETQ. V lost 6 bases and J 0 bases, leaving 11 bases between the germline ends. In DNA form, the CDR3 reads TGCGCCAGCACCCCGGGGACTAGCACAGATACGCAGTATTTT. It codes for CASTPGTSTDTQYF.

On this clonotype: The conserved final phenylalanine or tryptophan is absent from the CDR3, which likely points to a read error. The DNA is left out, because the CDR3 cannot be placed on it with certainty; the CDR3 is given as TCRdb lists it. CDR3 loop: CASFFRAGVYNEQLL. The chain couples TRBV6-1 to TRBJ2-1; the table calls TRBD1, which could not be checked here. With termini counted, the CDR3 has 15 amino acids. The germline V gene encodes CDR1 MNHNS and CDR2 SASEGT.

The chain uses TRBV25-1 and TRBJ1-5; D is unclear. V shed 9 bases and J shed 7 bases, with 10 bases lying between them. The CDR3 is 11 residues long. Germline CDR1 MGHDK, CDR2 SYGVNS. CDR3 DNA sequence: TGTGCCAGATATAGGTGGCAGCCCCAGCATTTT. The encoded protein is CARYRWQPQHF.

Comment on this clonotype: It may be a read error: a sequence one base away is much more abundant. This sequence joins TRBV13 and TRBJ2-1; 8 bases align to TRBD2. This CDR3 region has 14 residues. The V gene end was trimmed by 7 bases and the J gene end by 9 bases; junction bases not matched to a gene: 11. Per germline, CDR1 PRHDT and CDR2 FYEKMQ (reference sequence). The chain's CDR3 is CASISGLVHGEQFF. The CDR3 DNA is TGTGCCAGCATCTCGGGACTAGTGCATGGTGAGCAGTTCTTC.

As for this clonotype: This clone may be a read error of a much larger clone one base away. The chain uses TRBV6-5 and TRBJ2-7; 9 bases are a match to TRBD2. The CDR3 spans 17 residues. Germline assignment: CDR1 MNHEY and CDR2 SVGAGI. CDR3 DNA: TGTGCCAGCAGTCACGCGGAGACAGCGGGAGGTGGGTACGAGCAGTGCTTC. Protein product: CASSHAETAGGGYEQCF.

About this clonotype: A read error may produce the germline difference seen at one junction end. The rearrangement links TRBV6-2 or TRBV6-3 to TRBJ1-2; D gene uncertain. The germline V gene encodes CDR1 MNHEY and CDR2 SVGEGT. The CDR3 spans 13 residues. CDR3: CANSYSVRVGYTF. The CDR3 DNA reads TGTGCCAACAGTTACTCTGTACGGGTAGGCTACACATTC.

This clonotype has just one count. CDR3 protein: CASSLDREGVCPNTGELFF. CDR3 bases: TGTGCCAGCAGCTTAGATCGAGAGGGAGTATGCCCGAACACCGGGGAGCTGTTTTTT. The chain uses TRBV11-2 and TRBJ2-2; the D gene is possibly TRBD2 (5 bases). Trimming left V 0 bases short and J 0 bases short, with 17 bases between. From germline, CDR1 is SGHAT and CDR2 FQNNGV. CDR3 length: 19 amino acids.

The chain recombines TRBV11-2 with TRBJ2-7; 7 nucleotides agree with TRBD2. This CDR3 is 14 amino acids long. Germline V lookup: CDR1 SGHAT, CDR2 FQNNGV. Trimming removed 1 base from V and 0 bases from J; junction bases left unmatched: 0. CDR3 DNA sequence: TGTGCCAGCAGCTTAGCGGGAGGCTCCTACGAGCAGTACTTC. Encoded protein: CASSLAGGSYEQYF.